The 4 T cell receptor beta chains below were found in one sample sequenced in a study of human T cells and chemical hapten exposure. Time point described: pre-sensitization, week 0. Treatment specified: therapeutic diphenylcyclopropenone sensitization with weekly scalp DPC. A single record per CDR3 protein comes from TCRdb applying MiXCR to the RACE reads. The sample has more than 250,000 distinct CDR3 sequences; just under 8% are singletons. The sample here was whole blood, taken in connection with sensitization to the hapten diphenylcyclopropenone (DPC). These receptors all stem from a man between 18 and 35 years old with alopecia areata. Some clones in this sample may be carry-over from other donors' samples.

There are a few counts of this clonotype. J is TRBJ1-5 and V is TRBV28; D unresolved. The CDR3 totals 12 residues. CDR1 is MDHEN, CDR2 SYDVKM, per germline. Trimming left V 5 bases short and J 7 bases short, with 9 bases between. CDR3 nucleotides: TGTGCCAGCAGTCCGGCCCCCCAGCCCCAGCATTTT. Residues: CASSPAPQPQHF.

V usage is TRBV29-1 and J usage is TRBJ2-5, with a possible D match to TRBD1 (5 bases). CDR3 length: 14 residues. V was cut by 1 base and J by 4 bases, with 13 bases left in between. Per the germline V gene, CDR1 is SQVTM and CDR2 is ANQGSEA. CDR3 sequence: CSVEGPSGSETQYF. DNA of the CDR3: TGCAGCGTTGAAGGGCCTTCAGGGTCAGAGACCCAGTACTTC.

In its sample, this clonotype was seen many times. V usage is TRBV7-9 and J usage is TRBJ2-4; no firm D call. The V gene lost 5 bases and the J gene lost 7 bases, with 18 bases spanning the gap. The V gene's germline CDR1 is SEHNR and CDR2 FQNEAQ (reference sequence). The CDR3 contains 15 residues. CDR3 sequence (DNA): TGTGCCAGCAGCCGTTACGAGGTCGCAGATAACATTCAGTACTTC. Translating gives CASSRYEVADNIQYF.

This clonotype has just a few counts. The genes are TRBV2 and TRBJ1-5; 11 positions agree with TRBD1. CDR1 is SNHLY and CDR2 is FYNNEI in the germline V gene. This CDR3 has 15 residues. J gave up 8 bases and V 3 bases, and 6 bases lay outside the gene matches. CDR3 sequence (DNA): TGTGCCAGCAGTGAGGGACAGGGGGTGAGGGAGCCCCAGCATTTT. It is translated as CASSEGQGVREPQHF.